The rows below give T cell receptor beta chains drawn from one sample of a study of shared clonotypes between healthy human individuals. The method was immunoSEQ multiplex PCR; TCRdb's version includes in-frame clones alone and lacks a portion of them. The sample includes 600,000 to 800,000 clones, around 77% of them seen just once. Sequencing input: memory CD4+ T cells sorted from blood. These receptor sequences come from a woman under 40 in good health. Each CDR3 is given without its conserved first and last residue. Each record gives: J gene, D gene, V gene, CDR3 protein. A D gene is named only where the DNA matches it firmly.

J: TRBJ2-3
D: TRBD1
V: TRBV30
CDR3: AWSPGQASGQY

J: TRBJ2-5
D: TRBD2
V: TRBV10-1
CDR3: ASSLAGEVETQY

J: TRBJ1-2
D: TRBD1
V: TRBV6-1
CDR3: ASSNRDRQNYGYT

J: TRBJ2-7
D: NA
V: TRBV19
CDR3: ASSIAGTVIYEQY

J: TRBJ1-4
D: NA
V: TRBV2
CDR3: ASKRELATNEKLF

J: TRBJ2-3
D: NA
V: TRBV9
CDR3: ASSRTGSGTTDTQY

J: NA
D: TRBD2
V: TRBV5-8
CDR3: ASSLRSSGSPRSYEQY

J: TRBJ2-2
D: NA
V: TRBV15
CDR3: ATTSGHDTGELF

J: TRBJ2-4
D: NA
V: TRBV7-9
CDR3: ASSPPGGAENIQY

J: TRBJ2-1
D: NA
V: TRBV2
CDR3: ASSEFAASYNEQF

J: TRBJ2-2
D: NA
V: TRBV28
CDR3: ASSLGIAGELF

J: TRBJ1-1
D: NA
V: TRBV27
CDR3: ASSFRGQLNTEAF

J: TRBJ2-5
D: NA
V: TRBV18
CDR3: ASSPSLGRGETQY

J: TRBJ1-2
D: NA
V: TRBV5-6
CDR3: ASSLGQNYGYT

J: TRBJ1-5
D: TRBD1
V: TRBV15
CDR3: ATSRDFQGGAQPQH

J: TRBJ2-7
D: NA
V: TRBV4-1
CDR3: ASSQASKGSYEQY

J: TRBJ1-3
D: NA
V: TRBV19
CDR3: ASSILDDPGNTIY

J: TRBJ2-7
D: NA
V: TRBV5-4
CDR3: ASSLDGRSSYEQY

J: TRBJ2-5
D: NA
V: TRBV5-6
CDR3: ASSLLGPGETQY

J: TRBJ2-7
D: TRBD2
V: TRBV27
CDR3: ASSPSTSGAAYEQY

J: TRBJ1-5
D: NA
V: TRBV6-1
CDR3: ASSNMGGSNQPQH

J: TRBJ1-1
D: TRBD1
V: TRBV7-9
CDR3: ASSLERDRAEAF

J: TRBJ1-3
D: NA
V: TRBV29-1
CDR3: SVVADSGNTIY

J: TRBJ2-1
D: NA
V: TRBV5-4
CDR3: ASSLQLRGSYNEQF

J: TRBJ2-7
D: TRBD1
V: TRBV11-1
CDR3: ASSSRQGSFEQY

J: NA
D: NA
V: TRBV10-3
CDR3: AISESGSYEQY

J: TRBJ2-7
D: NA
V: TRBV6-1
CDR3: ASSEKFYEQY